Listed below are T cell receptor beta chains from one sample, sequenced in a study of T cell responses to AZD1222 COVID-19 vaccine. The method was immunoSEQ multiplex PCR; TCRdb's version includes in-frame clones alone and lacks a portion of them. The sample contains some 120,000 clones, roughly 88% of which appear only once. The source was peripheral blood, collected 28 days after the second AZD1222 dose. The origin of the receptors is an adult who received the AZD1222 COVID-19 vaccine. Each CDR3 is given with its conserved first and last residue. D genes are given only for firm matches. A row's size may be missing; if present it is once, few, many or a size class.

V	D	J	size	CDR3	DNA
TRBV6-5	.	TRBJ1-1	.	CASSYSTNTEAFF	TGTGCCAGCAGTTACTCGACGAACACTGAAGCTTTCTTT
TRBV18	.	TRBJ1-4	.	CASSLQNLGEKLFF	TGTGCCAGCTCTCTACAGAATCTTGGTGAAAAACTGTTTTTT
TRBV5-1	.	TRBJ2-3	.	CASSRTGSTDTQYF	TGCGCCAGCAGCAGAACAGGGTCAACAGATACGCAGTATTTT
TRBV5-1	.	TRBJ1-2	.	CASSPTGRSGYTF	TGCGCCAGCAGCCCAACAGGGAGGAGCGGCTACACCTTC
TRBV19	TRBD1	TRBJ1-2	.	CASIQDRTPYGYTF	TGTGCCAGTATCCAGGACAGGACGCCATATGGCTACACCTTC
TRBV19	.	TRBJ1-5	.	CATSLGGDSNQPQHF	TGTGCCACCTCCCTAGGCGGAGATAGCAATCAGCCCCAGCATTTT
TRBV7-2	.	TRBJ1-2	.	CASSLEDRVWYTF	TGTGCCAGCAGCTTAGAGGATAGGGTGTGGTACACCTTC
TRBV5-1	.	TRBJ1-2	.	CASGLGEIGYGYTF	TGCGCCAGCGGCCTTGGGGAAATAGGCTATGGCTATACCTTC
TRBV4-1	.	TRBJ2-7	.	CASSVARADPYEQYF	TGCGCCAGCAGCGTTGCTCGGGCGGACCCCTACGAGCAGTACTTC
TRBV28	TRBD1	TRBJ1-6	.	CASSSLQGSNSPLHF	TGTGCCAGCAGTTCATTACAGGGGTCGAATTCACCCCTCCACTTT
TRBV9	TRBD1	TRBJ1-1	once	CASSPRDRPNTEAFF	TGTGCCAGCAGCCCCCGGGACAGGCCTAACACTGAAGCTTTCTTT
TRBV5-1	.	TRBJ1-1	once	CASSGGTEAFF	TGCGCCAGCAGCGGGGGGACTGAAGCTTTCTTT
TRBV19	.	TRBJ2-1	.	CASSIVEGYNEQFF	TGTGCCAGTAGTATAGTAGAGGGATACAATGAGCAGTTCTTC
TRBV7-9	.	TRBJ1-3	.	CASTLGNAYSGNTIYF	TGTGCCAGCACCCTCGGAAACGCCTACTCTGGAAACACCATATATTTT
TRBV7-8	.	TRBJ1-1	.	CASSLAGRATEAFF	TGTGCCAGCAGCTTAGCGGGCAGGGCGACTGAAGCTTTCTTT
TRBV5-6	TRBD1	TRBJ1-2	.	CASSPGQHYGYTF	TGTGCCAGCAGCCCGGGACAGCATTATGGCTACACCTTC
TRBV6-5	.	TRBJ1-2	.	CASSYNSNYGYTF	TGTGCCAGCAGTTACAACTCTAACTATGGCTACACCTTC
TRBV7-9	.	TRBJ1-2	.	CASSLGAGWDGYTF	TGTGCCAGCAGCTTAGGGGCCGGATGGGATGGCTACACCTTC
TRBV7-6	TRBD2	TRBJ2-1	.	CASSKGLAGYNEQFF	TGTGCCAGCAGCAAGGGACTAGCGGGGTACAATGAGCAGTTCTTC
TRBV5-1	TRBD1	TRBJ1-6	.	CASSPGTGGRSPLHF	TGCGCCAGCAGCCCAGGGACAGGGGGCAGATCACCCCTCCACTTT
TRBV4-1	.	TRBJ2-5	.	CASSHDLTSTGTQYF	TGCGCCAGCAGCCACGATCTCACCAGCACAGGTACCCAGTACTTC
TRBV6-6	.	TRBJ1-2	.	CASSTPGGNGYTF	TGTGCCAGCAGTACCCCGGGTGGGAATGGCTACACCTTC
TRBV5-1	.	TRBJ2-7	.	CASSPNGDGRYEQYF	TGCGCCAGCAGCCCCAACGGAGATGGGAGATACGAGCAGTACTTC
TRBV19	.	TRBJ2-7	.	CASSIVPYPGEGYEQYF	TGTGCCAGTAGTATAGTCCCCTACCCAGGTGAAGGCTACGAGCAGTACTTC
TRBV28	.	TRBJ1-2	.	CASSSSGYGYTF	TGTGCCAGCAGTTCATCAGGCTATGGCTACACCTTC
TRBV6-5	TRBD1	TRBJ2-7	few	CASSSGQGRDEQYF	TGTGCCAGCAGTTCCGGACAGGGACGCGACGAGCAGTACTTC
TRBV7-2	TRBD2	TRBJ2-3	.	CASSSSAGGRVKYF	TGTGCCAGCAGCTCCTCGGCGGGGGGCAGGGTCAAGTATTTT
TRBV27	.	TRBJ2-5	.	CASSWGPRGETQYF	TGTGCCAGCAGTTGGGGGCCCCGGGGAGAGACCCAGTACTTC
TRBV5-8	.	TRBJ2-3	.	CASSLGQNTDTQYF	TGTGCCAGCAGCTTGGGGCAGAACACAGATACGCAGTATTTT
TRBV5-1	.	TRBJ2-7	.	CASSLNAGSTYEQYF	TGCGCCAGCAGCTTAAATGCCGGGAGTACCTACGAGCAGTACTTC
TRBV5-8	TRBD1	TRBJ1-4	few	CASSPGAGGREKLFF	TGTGCCAGCAGCCCCGGGGCAGGGGGAAGGGAAAAACTGTTTTTT
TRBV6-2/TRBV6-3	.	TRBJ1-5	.	CASSLSTGGNQPQHF	TGTGCCAGCAGTTTATCAACCGGGGGGAATCAGCCCCAGCATTTT
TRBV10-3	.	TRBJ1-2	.	CAITTGLLANYGYTF	TGTGCCATCACTACGGGACTCCTCGCTAACTATGGCTACACCTTC
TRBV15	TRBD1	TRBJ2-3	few	CATSRDMDRGTDTQYF	TGTGCCACCAGCAGAGATATGGACAGGGGCACAGATACGCAGTATTTT
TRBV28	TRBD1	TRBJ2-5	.	CASSFSGTGAKETQYF	TGTGCCAGCAGTTTCTCCGGGACAGGGGCCAAAGAGACCCAGTACTTC
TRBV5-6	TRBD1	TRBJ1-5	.	CASSVQGNNQPQHF	TGTGCCAGCAGCGTACAGGGGAATAATCAGCCCCAGCATTTT
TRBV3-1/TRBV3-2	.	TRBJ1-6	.	CASSQAQGPLHF	TGTGCCAGCAGCCAGGCTCAGGGGCCCCTCCACTTT
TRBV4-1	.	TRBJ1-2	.	CASSQERLDRGYTF	TGCGCCAGCAGCCAAGAGCGGTTAGACCGGGGCTACACCTTC
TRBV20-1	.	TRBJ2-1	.	CSASSSRYNEQFF	TGCAGTGCTAGTTCCAGCAGATACAATGAGCAGTTCTTC
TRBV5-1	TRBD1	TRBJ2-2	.	CASSLSVGQGAIGELFF	TGCGCCAGCAGCTTGTCCGTCGGACAGGGGGCAATCGGGGAGCTGTTTTTT
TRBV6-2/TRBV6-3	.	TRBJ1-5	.	CASSYSFGREPYQPQHF	TGTGCCAGCAGTTACTCGTTCGGCAGGGAACCGTATCAGCCCCAGCATTTT
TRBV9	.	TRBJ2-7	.	CASSVDSYEQYF	TGTGCCAGCAGCGTAGATTCGTACGAGCAGTACTTC
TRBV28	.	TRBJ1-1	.	CASSLRVTEAFF	TGTGCCAGCAGTTTACGGGTCACTGAAGCTTTCTTT
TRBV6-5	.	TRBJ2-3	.	CASSYPGTDTQYF	TGTGCCAGCAGTTACCCCGGGACAGATACGCAGTATTTT
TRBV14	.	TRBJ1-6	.	CASSQNGVSPPLHF	TGTGCCAGCAGTCAGAACGGGGTCTCTCCACCCCTCCACTTT
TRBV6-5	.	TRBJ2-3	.	CASSSNMGVDTQYF	TGTGCCAGCAGTTCGAACATGGGGGTAGATACGCAGTATTTT
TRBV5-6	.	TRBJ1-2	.	CASSRVGPGNYGYTF	TGTGCCAGCTCGAGGGTAGGACCCGGCAACTATGGCTACACCTTC
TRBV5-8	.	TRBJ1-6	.	CASSLVDGGYSPLHF	TGTGCCAGCAGCTTGGTGGACGGAGGCTACTCACCCCTCCACTTT
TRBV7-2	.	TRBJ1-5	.	CASSFNPNQPQHF	TGTGCCAGCAGCTTTAATCCCAATCAGCCCCAGCATTTT
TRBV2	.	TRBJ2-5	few	CASSAGPVSTQYF	TGTGCCAGCAGTGCAGGTCCGGTCTCGACCCAGTACTTC
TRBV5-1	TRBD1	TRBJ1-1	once	CASSLAPGGGTEAFF	TGCGCCAGCAGCTTGGCCCCAGGGGGTGGGACTGAAGCTTTCTTT
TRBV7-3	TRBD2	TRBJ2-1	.	CASSRDYSSYNEQFF	TGTGCCAGCAGCCGGGACTATAGCTCCTACAATGAGCAGTTCTTC
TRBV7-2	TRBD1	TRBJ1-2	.	CASSLGQGNYGYTF	TGTGCCAGCAGCCTGGGACAGGGAAATTATGGCTACACCTTC
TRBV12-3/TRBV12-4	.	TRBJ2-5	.	CASSLGGQETQYF	TGTGCCAGCAGTTTGGGGGGCCAAGAGACCCAGTACTTC
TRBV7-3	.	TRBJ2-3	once	CASSLTARDTQYF	TGTGCCAGCAGCTTAACGGCTCGGGATACGCAGTATTTT